Listed below are T cell receptor beta chains from one sample, sequenced in a study of OX40 agonist ivuxolimab in advanced cancers. The repertoire was sequenced with immunoSEQ multiplex PCR; TCRdb's copy has only in-frame clones and lacks some. The sample has 55,000 to 90,000 clones, approximately 85% seen once. The material sequenced was CD4+ or CD8+ T cells sorted from blood, taken in a trial of the OX40 agonist ivuxolimab. The source of these receptors is an adult with an advanced solid tumor such as melanoma, head and neck, liver or kidney cancer. CDR3s include the opening cysteine and the closing phenylalanine or tryptophan. Rows may omit the clone size; those that give it use once, few, many or a size class.

NA	TRBV11-3	TRBJ2-3	CASSPSKGTDTQYF
NA	TRBV6-5	TRBJ1-1	CASSYSVTHTRTEAFF
NA	TRBV11-3	TRBJ2-1	CASSPGGGRGNEQFF
NA	TRBV19	TRBJ2-4	CASSRGSNIQYF
NA	TRBV29-1	TRBJ2-5	CSVQAAVLETQYF
NA	TRBV5-6	TRBJ2-2	CASSLPGGTGELFF
once	TRBV5-1	TRBJ2-1	CASAGQRSYNEQFF
NA	TRBV28	TRBJ1-6	CASRDSYNSPLHF
NA	TRBV29-1	TRBJ1-4	CSVRAATNEKLFF
NA	TRBV19	TRBJ2-4	CASSVERAKNIQYF
NA	TRBV7-2	TRBJ1-2	CASTLSHSYGYTF
NA	TRBV19	TRBJ2-7	CASRITGTGREQYF
NA	TRBV4-1	TRBJ1-1	CASSQGIPRALLIEAFF
NA	TRBV7-8	TRBJ2-7	CASSLGSGFRYEQYF
NA	TRBV19	TRBJ2-1	CASSIEGAYEQFF
NA	TRBV7-9	TRBJ2-3	CASSFDGGKTDTQYF
NA	TRBV7-6	TRBJ2-2	CASSLKVPALSGELFF
NA	TRBV5-4	TRBJ1-1	CASSLGGHMNTEAFF
NA	TRBV6-6	TRBJ1-2	CASSYAGGEKNYGYTF
NA	TRBV7-8	TRBJ2-4	CASSLKLAEKNIQYF
NA	TRBV7-2	TRBJ1-1	CASSPRTGWEAFF
NA	TRBV5-5	TRBJ2-5	CASSRLGETQYF
NA	TRBV7-9	TRBJ1-4	CASSLVPDTNEKLFF
NA	TRBV5-1	TRBJ1-2	CASSLAAGTPGYTF
NA	TRBV25-1	TRBJ2-1	CASRTKGGVYRNEQFF
once	TRBV7-8	TRBJ1-1	CASSLVTNTEAFF
once	TRBV5-6	TRBJ1-1	CASRDRGKSLNTEAFF
few	TRBV18	TRBJ1-1	CASSPLQETEAFF
few	TRBV6-5	TRBJ2-3	CASSYEREDTQYF
NA	TRBV4-1	TRBJ1-1	CASSQVTPWTANTEAFF
NA	TRBV7-9	TRBJ2-5	CASSLVGSETQYF
NA	TRBV10-2	TRBJ1-5	CASSTKQGVGNQPQHF
NA	TRBV19	TRBJ2-2	CASRVEGTGELFF
NA	TRBV19	TRBJ2-1	CASSIGRALNNEQFF
NA	TRBV7-3	TRBJ2-7	CASSRDRGSEQYF
NA	TRBV2	TRBJ1-5	CASRGDVTNQPQHF
NA	TRBV18	TRBJ2-3	CASSAGDTDTQYF
NA	TRBV6-5	TRBJ1-2	CASSSPGGIYGYTF
NA	TRBV7-8	TRBJ2-7	CASSLSTQTGQYF
NA	TRBV7-2	TRBJ2-4	CASSPGSGTGRNIQYF
NA	TRBV10-1	TRBJ2-1	CASSEGESSYNEQFF
few	TRBV19	TRBJ1-5	CASRPGQGIQPQHF
NA	TRBV11-2	TRBJ1-6	CASSLDRGGFNSPLHF
NA	TRBV6-1	TRBJ2-1	CASSPGGGSLNEQFF
few	TRBV5-1	TRBJ1-4	CASSLTGQTTNEKLFF
NA	TRBV28	TRBJ2-3	CASSFQFTQYF
NA	TRBV28	TRBJ1-1	CASSLELRHRESTEAFF
NA	TRBV28	TRBJ1-6	CASNPPGGNYNSPLHF
NA	TRBV15	TRBJ2-5	CATSRDRSSGETQYF
NA	TRBV28	TRBJ1-2	CASSLYSGHLGF
once	TRBV6-6	TRBJ2-1	CASRPQTSGKNNEQFF
NA	TRBV30	TRBJ2-7	CAWSPGTGVYEQYF
NA	TRBV30	TRBJ1-6	CAWSVDWNSPLHF
NA	TRBV18	TRBJ1-1	CASSLGQGLNTEAFF
NA	TRBV9	TRBJ2-2	CASSVVQSLNTGELFF
NA	TRBV5-1	TRBJ2-3	CASSPFLSTDTQYF